The 18 T cell receptor beta chains below come from one sample, sequenced in a study of CD8 T cells in Susac syndrome. Reverse transcription of roughly 0.45 to 1 ug RNA was performed with random hexamers. TCRdb reanalysed the immunoSEQ multiplex PCR reads using MiXCR and keeps one entry per CDR3 protein. This table has approximately 160,000 distinct CDR3 sequences, around 94% appearing once. Input material: CD4+ T cells from PBMCs. Receptors were obtained from a human donor with multiple sclerosis.

The chain uses TRBV4-3 and TRBJ2-6; no firm D call. V was shortened by 0 bases and J by 0 bases, with 6 bases between the two germline ends. The CDR3 has 16 residues. In germline, CDR1 is LGHNA, CDR2 YSLEER. Here the CDR3 DNA reads TGCGCCAGCAGCCAAGAACTCCGCTCTGGGGCCAACGTCCTGACTTTC. This codes for CASSQELRSGANVLTF.

This clonotype showed up just once. This chain uses TRBV11-1 with TRBJ2-5; D is uncertain. V lost 1 base and J lost 2, with 8 bases in between. CDR1 is SGHAT, CDR2 FQDESV, per germline (reference sequence). The CDR3 runs 14 residues. Written as DNA, the CDR3 is TGTGCCAGCAGCTTAGGGTGGCAACAAGAGACCCAGTACTTC. Amino acids: CASSLGWQQETQYF.

This chain uses TRBV24-1 with TRBJ2-7; TRBD1 matches at 10 bases. J was trimmed by 3 bases and V by 9 bases; bases with no gene match: 7. This CDR3 comprises 14 residues. CDR1 is KGHDR, CDR2 SFDVKD, per germline. For the CDR3, the DNA is TGTGCCACCTCTAAAGGACAGGGGGTCTACGAGCAGTACTTC. Its translation is CATSKGQGVYEQYF.

V gene TRBV3-1 combines with J gene TRBJ2-7; D is undetermined. Between the trimmed V and J ends, which lost 1 base and 5 bases, there was a span of 12 bases. The CDR3 spans 14 residues. Germline CDR1 reads LGHDT; CDR2 reads YNNKEL (reference sequence). The CDR3 region is CASSQGAKGHEQYF. The CDR3 bases are TGTGCCAGCAGCCAAGGCGCCAAGGGCCACGAGCAGTACTTC.

This chain joins TRBV6-6 and TRBJ1-5, with 8 bases aligning to TRBD1. The CDR3 is made up of 16 amino acids. Per germline, CDR1 MNHNY and CDR2 SVGAGI (reference sequence). V lost 0 bases to trimming and J lost 1 base; unmatched junction nucleotides: 2. CDR3 loop: CASSYSDRGSNQPQHF. The DNA for the CDR3 is TGTGCCAGCAGTTACTCAGACAGGGGAAGCAATCAGCCCCAGCATTTT.

The chain links TRBV7-3 to TRBJ2-5; maybe TRBD1 (6 bases). This CDR3 comprises 15 residues. The germline CDR1 and CDR2 sequences are SGHTA and FQGTGA. Trimming pared 5 bases from V and 0 bases from J, leaving 13 bases between. CDR3: CASSPGTWYQETQYF. In nucleotides, the CDR3 is TGTGCCAGCAGCCCCGGGACATGGTACCAAGAGACCCAGTACTTC. The variable domain in full, with the rest retrieved from reference TRBV7-3 and TRBJ2-5, is GAGVSQTPSNKVTEKGKYVELRCDPISGHTALYWYRQSLGQGPEFLIYFQGTGAADDSGLPNDRFFAVRPEGSVSTLKIQRTERGDSAVYLCASSPGTWYQETQYFGPGTRLLVL.

The rearrangement joins TRBV28 to TRBJ1-2, with D tentatively TRBD1 (6 bases). The CDR3 has 15 amino acids. Trimming took off 10 bases at V and 7 bases at J, with 25 bases between the two ends. CDR1 is MDHEN, CDR2 SYDVKM, per germline. The CDR3 loop is CATITGTGIVRGYTF. In nucleotides, the CDR3 is TGTGCCACTATCACGGGTACAGGGATTGTCCGTGGCTACACCTTC.

The chain joins TRBV6-5 to TRBJ1-4, with D possibly TRBD1 on 6 matching bases. The CDR3 is 14 residues long. CDR1 and CDR2 (germline): MNHEY, SVGAGI. Trimming took off 6 bases at V and 2 bases at J, with 10 bases between the two ends. The CDR3 DNA reads as TGTGCCAGCAGAACACAGGGCACTAATGAAAAACTGTTTTTT. Translating gives CASRTQGTNEKLFF.

The chain has TRBV20-1 and TRBJ2-7; a possible D gene is TRBD2 (6 bases). Germline assignment: CDR1 DFQATT and CDR2 SNEGSKA (reference sequence). The CDR3 has 14 amino acids. Trimming removed 6 bases at V and 3 bases at J, with 18 bases between. This chain's CDR3 is CSARIAGPYYEQYF. The CDR3 region has the DNA TGCAGTGCCAGGATTGCGGGACCCTACTACGAGCAGTACTTC.

The chain is built from TRBV5-1 and TRBJ2-7, with D maybe TRBD1 (6 bases). V was cut by 2 bases and J by 4 bases, with 22 bases left in between. The CDR3 length is 17 residues. The germline CDR1 and CDR2 sequences are SGHRS and YFSETQ. The CDR3 region has the DNA TGCGCCAGCAGCTTAAGCCCTTTTGGCAGGGGAATATACGAGCAGTACTTC. Its protein is CASSLSPFGRGIYEQYF.

This chain uses TRBV2 with TRBJ2-5, with 11 nucleotides matching TRBD2. V lost 11 bases, J lost 3 bases, and 5 bases stayed unmatched. The germline V gene encodes CDR1 SNHLY and CDR2 FYNNEI. The CDR3 has 13 residues. DNA for the CDR3: TGTGCCGGACATAGCGGGGGGGAAGAGACCCAGTACTTC. Protein sequence: CAGHSGGEETQYF. Variable domain in full (rest from reference TRBV2 and TRBJ2-5): EPEVTQTPSHQVTQMGQEVILRCVPISNHLYFYWYRQILGQKVEFLVSFYNNEISEKSEIFDDQFSVERPDGSNFTLKIRSTKLEDSAMYFCAGHSGGEETQYFGPGTRLLVL.

The gene calls are TRBV5-1 and TRBJ2-5; D may be TRBD1 (6 bases). The germline CDR1 and CDR2 sequences are SGHRS and YFSETQ. V was pared by 8 bases and J by 5 bases, with 19 bases between. The CDR3 is 14 amino acids. CDR3 sequence: CASIQGPRDETQYF. The DNA for the CDR3 is TGCGCCAGTATACAGGGCCCTAGGGATGAGACCCAGTACTTC.

About this clonotype itself: The junction shows a germline mismatch at one end, possibly a read error. The chain couples TRBV5-6 to TRBJ1-2, with TRBD1 as a possible D gene (6 bases). CDR1 and CDR2 from the germline V gene are SGHDT and YYEEEE. CDR3 length: 13 amino acids. The chain's CDR3 is CASILTGIYGYTF. CDR3 nucleotide sequence: TGTGCCAGCATCTTGACAGGCATCTATGGCTACACCTTC.

This clonotype was seen a single time. The J gene is TRBJ2-6, the V gene TRBV6-6; D is undetermined. There are 13 residues in the CDR3. V lost 10 bases and J 4 bases, leaving 11 bases between the germline ends. Germline loops: CDR1 MNHNY, CDR2 SVGAGI (reference sequence). CDR3 sequence reads: CATQVPGANVLTF. CDR3 DNA sequence: TGTGCCACTCAAGTCCCCGGGGCCAACGTCCTGACTTTC.

This chain links TRBV6-5 with TRBJ1-2, with a possible D match to TRBD1 (5 bases). Germline values: CDR1 MNHEY, CDR2 SVGAGI. The V gene lost 0 bases and the J gene lost 7 bases, with 18 bases spanning the gap. The CDR3 is 16 amino acids. CDR3 sequence reads: CASSYSFVGQGGGYTF. CDR3 DNA sequence: TGTGCCAGCAGTTACTCTTTTGTTGGGCAGGGTGGTGGCTACACCTTC.

V gene TRBV19 combines with J gene TRBJ2-2, with D hard to call. V was shortened by 4 bases and J by 5 bases, with 11 bases between the two germline ends. The CDR3 loop spans 14 amino acids. Germline lookup yields CDR1 LNHDA and CDR2 SQIVND (reference sequence). In DNA form, the CDR3 reads TGTGCCAGTAGTAACGGGTATCCTACCGGGGAGCTGTTTTTT. The encoded protein is CASSNGYPTGELFF. Supplemented by reference TRBV19 and TRBJ2-2, the full variable domain reads DGGITQSPKYLFRKEGQNVTLSCEQNLNHDAMYWYRQDPGQGLRLIYYSQIVNDFQKGDIAEGYSVSREKKESFPLTVTSAQKNPTAFYLCASSNGYPTGELFFGEGSRLTVL.

This chain uses TRBV12-3 or TRBV12-4 with TRBJ1-5; maybe TRBD1 (6 bases). Trimming left V 3 bases short and J 0 bases short, with 18 bases between. This CDR3 is built from 18 residues. CDR3 coding DNA: TGTGCCAGCAGTTTCTCGGGACAAAAGTCCTATAGCAATCAGCCCCAGCATTTT. Amino acids: CASSFSGQKSYSNQPQHF.

The rearrangement uses TRBV6-5 and TRBJ1-5; D is unclear. The CDR3 consists of 13 residues. Trimming stripped 4 bases from V and 3 bases from J, with 7 bases between. Germline CDR1 reads MNHEY; CDR2 reads SVGAGI. CDR3: CASSFSFNQPQHF. The DNA for the CDR3 is TGTGCCAGCAGTTTCAGTTTCAATCAGCCCCAGCATTTT.